This TCR beta chain was obtained from a study of OX40 agonist ivuxolimab in advanced cancers. In the study overall: Subjects had a mean age of approximately 60 years, with a range of about 23 to 79; almost 85% were male. Study outcomes and limitations: At doses 0.1 to 3.0 mg/kg, CD4+ and CD8+ clones expanded.

Concerning this clone itself: No antigen is known for it.

There are 19 residues in the CDR3. In germline, CDR1 is MNHNS, CDR2 SASEGT. J was trimmed by 4 bases and V by 3 bases; bases with no gene match: 11. The assay was immunoSEQ multiplex PCR, and TCRdb's table has in-frame clones only and misses some. The sample includes about 77,000 clones, around four fifths of them seen just once. Sequencing used CD4+ or CD8+ T cells sorted from blood, obtained in a trial of the OX40 agonist ivuxolimab. This chain joins TRBV6-1 and TRBJ2-5; 16 nucleotides align to TRBD2. This TCR derives from an adult with an advanced solid tumor such as melanoma, head and neck, liver or kidney cancer. The CDR3 nucleotides read TGTGCCAGCAGTGATCCGGGACTAGCGGGGGGGCCCGGAGGAGAGACCCAGTACTTC. It yields the protein CASSDPGLAGGPGGETQYF.